One and the same sample provided the 16 T cell receptor beta chains below, sequenced in a study of shared clonotypes between healthy human individuals. Sequencing was performed with immunoSEQ multiplex PCR; in TCRdb, only in-frame clones are kept and a portion is missing. The data show more than 2 million clones, roughly 93% seen once. As defined, naive CD8 cells were CD45RO-negative and positively selected for CCR7, with terminally differentiated effector memory CD45RA+ cells excluded. The sequencing input was naive CD8+ T cells from PBMCs. The receptors come from a man between 18 and 35 years old in good health. Some clones in this sample may be carry-over from other donors' samples.

The genes are TRBV7-8 and TRBJ2-1; D not certain. The CDR3 is 14 residues long. The V gene lost 6 bases and the J gene lost 0 bases, with 9 bases spanning the gap. From germline, CDR1 is SGHVS and CDR2 FQNEAQ. Here the CDR3 reads CASRSSSSYNEQFF. The DNA of the CDR3 is TGTGCCAGCAGGTCCAGCAGCTCCTACAATGAGCAGTTCTTC.

On this clone itself: Mismatch with germline at one junction end may stem from a read error. The rearrangement links TRBV27 to TRBJ2-5; 7 bases align to TRBD1. Germline assignment: CDR1 MNHEY and CDR2 SMNVEV (reference sequence). CDR3 size: 13 residues. This chain's CDR3 is CASSLDREEAQYF. The CDR3 DNA reads as TGTGCCAGCAGTCTTGACAGGGAAGAGGCCCAGTACTTC.

This clone was detected only once. The CDR3 bases are TGTGCCAGCAGCTTAGCGGGAGTAATGGATACGCAGTATTTT. This sequence encodes CASSLAGVMDTQYF. V usage is TRBV5-6 and J usage is TRBJ2-3; 8 positions agree with TRBD2. With V trimmed by 2 bases and J by 6 bases, 5 bases remained unmatched. Germline V gives CDR1 SGHDT, CDR2 YYEEEE. The CDR3 runs 14 residues.

This clone has a handful of counts. The V call is TRBV19, the J call TRBJ1-4; tentative D call: TRBD1 (5 bases). V gave up 7 bases and J gave up 0 bases, with 9 bases separating them. CDR1 is LNHDA, CDR2 SQIVND, per germline (reference sequence). The CDR3 is 14 amino acids. The CDR3: CASTPRATNEKLFF. The CDR3 bases are TGTGCCAGTACCCCCAGGGCAACTAATGAAAAACTGTTTTTT.

This chain uses TRBV27 with TRBJ1-1; possibly TRBD1 for D (6 bases). CDR1 is MNHEY and CDR2 is SMNVEV in the germline V gene (reference sequence). Trimming cost V 2 bases and J 2 bases, with 15 bases left between them. The CDR3 extends over 16 amino acids. Here the CDR3 reads CASSLNRANANTEAFF. The CDR3 coding sequence is TGTGCCAGCAGTTTAAACAGGGCCAACGCCAACACTGAAGCTTTCTTT.

The V gene is TRBV12-5, the J gene TRBJ2-6; no reliable D call. This CDR3 comprises 14 residues. Trimming took off 6 bases at V and 2 bases at J, with 8 bases between the two ends. Germline V gives CDR1 LGHNT, CDR2 FRNRAP. The CDR3 here is CASGLRAGANVLTF. CDR3 DNA: TGTGCTAGTGGCCTACGTGCTGGGGCCAACGTCCTGACTTTC.

The rearrangement links TRBV11-2 to TRBJ2-1; 11 bases agree with TRBD2. CDR3 size: 18 residues. The ends lost 2 bases at V and 0 bases at J; junction bases unmatched: 6. Per the germline V gene, CDR1 is SGHAT and CDR2 is FQNNGV. The CDR3 DNA is TGTGCCAGCAGCTTACCTAGCGGGAGGTCTAGCTCCTACAATGAGCAGTTCTTC. Translation gives CASSLPSGRSSSYNEQFF.

This rearrangement joins TRBV7-9 to TRBJ2-7; D perhaps matches TRBD2 (5 bases). V lost 3 bases and J lost 7, with 22 bases in between. Per the germline V gene, CDR1 is SEHNR and CDR2 is FQNEAQ (reference sequence). The CDR3 length is 16 residues. This CDR3 reads CASSFSLRAQSGEQYF. The CDR3 DNA reads TGTGCCAGCAGCTTCTCTTTACGGGCCCAGTCGGGGGAGCAGTACTTC. Drawing the rest from reference TRBV7-9 and TRBJ2-7, the complete variable domain is DTGVSQNPRHKITKRGQNVTFRCDPISEHNRLYWYRQTLGQGPEFLTYFQNEAQLEKSRLLSDRFSAERPKGSFSTLEIQRTEQGDSAMYLCASSFSLRAQSGEQYFGPGTRLTVT.

A word on this clone: The sample has other DNA sequences that encode this CDR3 too. The rearrangement uses TRBV7-9 and TRBJ2-3; D remains ambiguous. Deletions cut 5 bases from V and 0 bases from J, with 6 bases between. The CDR3 runs 13 residues. CDR1 and CDR2 from the germline V gene are SEHNR and FQNEAQ (reference sequence). Here the CDR3 reads CASSRSSTDTQYF. The CDR3 nucleotides are TGTGCCAGCAGCCGTTCTAGCACAGATACGCAGTATTTT.

In regard to this clone: Other nucleotide sequences in the sample specify the same CDR3. The J gene is TRBJ1-2, the V gene TRBV27, with a tentative D call TRBD1 (5 bases). Germline CDR1 and CDR2: MNHEY and SMNVEV (reference sequence). The CDR3 has 14 amino acids. Trimming pared 1 base from V and 1 base from J, leaving 7 bases between. CDR3 sequence reads: CASSLLGGNYGYTF. As DNA, the CDR3 is TGTGCCAGCAGTTTATTGGGGGGTAACTATGGCTACACCTTC.

Concerning this clone itself: In the same sample, other DNA sequences code for this CDR3. V and J are TRBV27 and TRBJ2-7; D not certain. Germline CDR1 and CDR2: MNHEY and SMNVEV (reference sequence). This CDR3 has 12 amino acids. Trimming took 6 bases from V and 0 from J, leaving 6 bases between them. CDR3 in amino acids: CASRAGSYEQYF. The CDR3 DNA is TGTGCCAGCAGGGCAGGCTCCTACGAGCAGTACTTC.

V gene TRBV19 combines with J gene TRBJ2-2; 12 bases match TRBD2. Trimming took 5 bases from V and 1 from J; bases not matched to a gene: 5. The CDR3 loop spans 17 amino acids. CDR1 LNHDA and CDR2 SQIVND come from the germline V gene (reference sequence). The CDR3: CASSHSSGRVNTGELFF. The CDR3 region has the DNA TGTGCCAGTAGTCACTCTAGCGGGAGGGTGAACACCGGGGAGCTGTTTTTT.

V is TRBV2 and J is TRBJ2-1; 12 bases map to TRBD2. V gave up 5 bases and J gave up 6 bases; unmatched junction bases: 11. The CDR3 is made up of 17 amino acids. CDR1 is SNHLY and CDR2 is FYNNEI in the germline V gene. CDR3 nucleotides: TGTGCCAGCAGTACGGAGACTAGCGGGAGAACTGGCAATGAGCAGTTCTTC. Amino acid sequence: CASSTETSGRTGNEQFF.

As for this clone: Other DNA variants within this sample encode the same CDR3. The CDR3 loop is CASSDGGSSYEQYF. CDR3 sequence (DNA): TGTGCCAGCAGCGACGGCGGTTCTTCCTACGAGCAGTACTTC. The genes are TRBV9 and TRBJ2-7; no definite D call. This CDR3 has 14 amino acids. Germline V gives CDR1 SGDLS, CDR2 YYNGEE. With 3 bases removed from V and 1 base from J, the gap between germline ends came to 11 bases.

The chain links TRBV7-9 to TRBJ1-3; D ambiguous. Germline values: CDR1 SEHNR, CDR2 FQNEAQ (reference sequence). The CDR3 totals 15 residues. V dropped 2 bases and J dropped 1 base, with 9 bases sitting between them. The CDR3 region is CASSLIPASGNTIYF. CDR3 bases: TGTGCCAGCAGCTTAATTCCCGCATCTGGAAACACCATATATTTT.

This chain connects TRBV6-5 to TRBJ2-7; the match to TRBD2 covers 10 bases. With V trimmed by 0 bases and J by 6 bases, 5 bases remained unmatched. This CDR3 region has 15 residues. Per the germline V gene, CDR1 is MNHEY and CDR2 is SVGAGI. In DNA, the CDR3 is TGTGCCAGCAGTTACTCGCCACTAGCGGGACGCGAGCAGTACTTC. Translating it yields CASSYSPLAGREQYF.